This TCR beta chain originates from a study of PD-L1 blockade in urothelial cancer. The assay was immunoSEQ multiplex PCR, and TCRdb's table has in-frame clones only and misses some. The sample includes under 55,000 clones, more than 70% seen only once; the top ten take around 25%. CDR1 is SSHAT, CDR2 FNYEAQ, per germline (reference sequence). This CDR3 is 13 amino acids long. Stated time point: pretreatment peripheral blood. Notes on this clone: One junction end disagrees with the germline gene, perhaps due to a read error.

This TCR was recovered from a donor older than 35 with urothelial cancer. The sequencing used PBMCs, collected around atezolizumab (anti-PD-L1) treatment. V is TRBV7-7 and J is TRBJ2-7; weak D call: TRBD2 (5 bases). Written as DNA, the CDR3 is TGTGCTAGCAGCTTAGGACTTTCCTACGAGCAGTACTTC. Its protein is CASSLGLSYEQYF. Filled out from reference TRBV7-7 and TRBJ2-7, the complete variable domain reads GAGVSQSPRYKVTKRGQDVTLRCDPISSHATLYWYQQALGQGPEFLTYFNYEAQPDKSGLPSDRFSAERPEGSISTLTIQRTEQRDSAMYRCASSLGLSYEQYFGPGTRLTVT.